These T cell receptor beta chains were read from a single sample in a study of shared clonotypes between healthy human individuals. The repertoire was sequenced with immunoSEQ multiplex PCR; TCRdb's copy has only in-frame clones and lacks some. The data hold about 2.4 million clones, with under 95% observed a single time. The specimen sequenced was naive CD4+ T cells from PBMCs. The receptors here all came from a man younger than 30 in good health. Some clones in this sample may be carry-over from other donors' samples. CDR3s include the opening cysteine and the closing phenylalanine or tryptophan.

TRBV7-2,CASSPLAGVYNEQFF
TRBV11-3,CASSPAGTSGTGELFF
TRBV28,CASSLGQGVYGYTF
TRBV7-9,CASSQTSDSYEQYF
TRBV6-5,CASIPTGGAGELFF
TRBV20-1,CSGEGAETQYF
TRBV4-2,CASSQDPGAEAFF
TRBV2,CASSEEGGGEQFF
TRBV28,CASSSGQLNTEAFF
TRBV5-1,CASSLAGYEGEKLFF
TRBV6-5,CASSLSSGNTIYF
TRBV9,CASSRLSGIWYEQYF
TRBV11-2,CASSRPGLPNSYEQYF
TRBV6-1,CASLSTANTEAFF